These 32 T cell receptor beta chains originate from one sample sequenced in a study of T cells in Graves' hyperthyroidism and ophthalmopathy. RNA transcripts yielded amplified TCR beta CDR3 regions. The HTBI primer set served for first-round RT-PCR of the TCR CDR3. Each CDR3 protein is one row after TCRdb ran MiXCR on the multiplex PCR reads. Here the sample spans some 140,000 distinct CDR3 sequences, about 20% being singletons. The sequencing sample was made of blood. These receptors all stem from a woman between 45 and 60 years old with Graves' hyperthyroidism that later progressed to Graves' ophthalmopathy.

This clonotype came up many times. The CDR3 region has the DNA TGTGCCAGCTCACCAACTCGTCCCTACGAGCAGTACTTC. It codes for CASSPTRPYEQYF. V gene TRBV18 combines with J gene TRBJ2-7; D is unresolved. This CDR3 spans 13 amino acids. CDR1 is KGHSH and CDR2 is LQKENI in the germline V gene. V shed 2 bases and J shed 2 bases, with 7 bases lying between them.

This clonotype was observed at least ten times. This rearrangement joins TRBV7-9 to TRBJ2-7, with D perhaps matching TRBD1 (5 bases). V lost 4 bases to trimming and J lost 1 base, with 11 bases between them. Germline lookup yields CDR1 SEHNR and CDR2 FQNEAQ (reference sequence). CDR3 length equals 14 residues. The CDR3 DNA follows: TGTGCCAGCAGCTCGTCGACAGAATCCTACGAGCAGTACTTC. This codes for CASSSSTESYEQYF.

This clonotype was observed at least ten times. The chain joins TRBV5-1 to TRBJ1-1; D might be TRBD1 (5 bases). The CDR3 covers 16 residues. CDR1 SGHRS and CDR2 YFSETQ come from the germline V gene. With 4 bases removed from V and 1 base from J, the gap between germline ends came to 17 bases. This CDR3 is CASSPSWGVGNTEAFF. Here the CDR3 DNA reads TGCGCCAGCAGCCCAAGCTGGGGGGTGGGGAACACTGAAGCTTTCTTT. The full variable domain, its missing parts supplied by reference TRBV5-1 and TRBJ1-1, is KAGVTQTPRYLIKTRGQQVTLSCSPISGHRSVSWYQQTPGQGLQFLFEYFSETQRNKGNFPGRFSGRQFSNSRSEMNVSTLELGDSALYLCASSPSWGVGNTEAFFGQGTRLTVV.

In its sample, this clonotype was seen many times. V and J are TRBV18 and TRBJ1-1; no clear D gene. The length of the CDR3 is 14 residues. Trimming left V 2 bases short and J 2 bases short, with 9 bases between. The V gene's germline CDR1 is KGHSH and CDR2 LQKENI. CDR3 DNA: TGTGCCAGCTCACCAGCCAGGCTAAACACTGAAGCTTTCTTT. Its translation: CASSPARLNTEAFF. Full variable domain (remainder filled in from reference TRBV18 and TRBJ1-1): NAGVMQNPRHLVRRRGQEARLRCSPMKGHSHVYWYRQLPEEGLKFMVYLQKENIIDESGMPKERFSAEFPKEGPSILRIQQVVRGDSAAYFCASSPARLNTEAFFGQGTRLTVV.

As to this clonotype: A read error is possible here, since a much larger clone lies one base away. The V call is TRBV13, the J call TRBJ2-7; unclear D gene. V was shortened by 5 bases and J by 6 bases, with 17 bases between the two germline ends. This CDR3 contains 14 residues. CDR1 is PRHDT and CDR2 is FYEKMQ in the germline V gene (reference sequence). CDR3 protein: CASSREDGSPEQYF. The CDR3 coding sequence is TGTGCCAGCAGCAGAGAAGACGGTTCGCCCGAGCAGTACTTC.

This clonotype was seen ten or more times. The chain is built from TRBV27 and TRBJ1-6; no definite D call. The germline gives CDR1 MNHEY, CDR2 SMNVEV (reference sequence). This CDR3 has 16 residues. Trimming shortened V by 3 bases and J by 4 bases, and 13 bases separated the two germline ends. CDR3 loop: CASSLRRSYYNSPLHF. DNA for the CDR3: TGTGCCAGCAGTTTGAGGCGTTCCTATTATAATTCACCCCTCCACTTT.

At least ten counts were recorded for this clonotype. The chain has TRBV20-1 and TRBJ1-1; 12 positions match TRBD1. With 4 bases clipped from V and 5 bases from J, the junction kept 11 bases outside the gene matches. Germline V gene lookup returns CDR1 DFQATT and CDR2 SNEGSKA (reference sequence). The CDR3 sequence is 16 residues long. In DNA, the CDR3 is TGCAGTGCTACCGGGACAGGGGGCGCGTTACGGACTGAAGCTTTCTTT. As protein: CSATGTGGALRTEAFF.

This chain connects TRBV7-9 to TRBJ2-7; D not resolved. Germline CDR1 SEHNR, CDR2 FQNEAQ (reference sequence). V gave up 1 base and J gave up 0 bases, with 10 bases separating them. This CDR3 is 15 amino acids long. CDR3 DNA sequence: TGTGCCAGCAGCTTAGGGTCGGCCCACTCCTACGAGCAGTACTTC. As protein: CASSLGSAHSYEQYF.

This clonotype was seen more than once but under ten times. The chain recombines TRBV18 with TRBJ1-1; TRBD1 matches at 9 bases. The CDR3 extends over 13 amino acids. Germline CDR1 and CDR2: KGHSH and LQKENI. V was pared by 3 bases and J by 8 bases, with 4 bases of the junction left unmatched. The CDR3 region is CASSPTDRGEAFF. In DNA form, the CDR3 reads TGTGCCAGCTCACCTACAGACAGGGGGGAAGCTTTCTTT.

This clonotype has more than one count but fewer than ten. V usage is TRBV5-1 and J usage is TRBJ2-6, with 8 bases that match TRBD1. The CDR3 sequence is 17 residues long. Germline V gene data show CDR1 as SGHRS and CDR2 as YFSETQ. Trimming cost V 7 bases and J 0 bases; bases outside gene matches: 9. CDR3 in DNA: TGCGCCAGCGCAACCGGGACAGGTACCTCTGGGGCCAACGTCCTGACTTTC. It yields the protein CASATGTGTSGANVLTF.

The chain couples TRBV30 to TRBJ1-2, with no clear D. The CDR3 length is 14 residues. Germline CDR1 and CDR2: GTSNPN and SVGIG (reference sequence). Trimming stripped 3 bases from V and 4 bases from J, with 15 bases between. The CDR3 loop is CAWRPTDGIYGYTF. The CDR3 coding sequence is TGTGCCTGGAGGCCTACGGACGGAATCTATGGCTACACCTTC.

This clonotype was seen many times. This chain connects TRBV28 to TRBJ1-5, with 7 bases that match TRBD1. Trimming took 5 bases from V and 2 from J; bases not matched to a gene: 9. The CDR3 consists of 16 residues. Germline V gene sequence: CDR1 MDHEN, CDR2 SYDVKM. In DNA, the CDR3 is TGTGCCAGCAGTCGACGTGGGCAGGGGGGCAATCAGCCCCAGCATTTT. This sequence encodes CASSRRGQGGNQPQHF.

This clonotype was picked up a small number of times. The chain employs TRBV6-1 and TRBJ2-7; TRBD2 is a possible D gene (5 bases). V was cut by 7 bases and J by 9 bases, with 25 bases left in between. CDR3 length: 15 residues. Germline CDR1 and CDR2: MNHNS and SASEGT. The CDR3 nucleotides are TGTGCCAGCACCCCCACCATCGGGCCTGACGGAGGGCAGTACTTC. Translating gives CASTPTIGPDGGQYF.

The J gene is TRBJ1-2, the V gene TRBV5-1; the D is unclear. The CDR3 is 13 residues long. Trimming took 0 bases from V and 4 from J, leaving 7 bases between them. Germline CDR1 and CDR2: SGHRS and YFSETQ. Here the CDR3 DNA reads TGCGCCAGCAGCTTGGCGCAGATCTATGGCTACACCTTC. Its translation: CASSLAQIYGYTF. The full variable domain, with the rest looked up from reference TRBV5-1 and TRBJ1-2, is KAGVTQTPRYLIKTRGQQVTLSCSPISGHRSVSWYQQTPGQGLQFLFEYFSETQRNKGNFPGRFSGRQFSNSRSEMNVSTLELGDSALYLCASSLAQIYGYTFGSGTRLTVV.

This clonotype was found many times. DNA for the CDR3: TGTGCCAGCAGTGAAGGGCTCGGCCCAGGGGCGAGTAACTATGGCTACACCTTC. Translated, it gives CASSEGLGPGASNYGYTF. The chain carries TRBV2 and TRBJ1-2; D might be TRBD1 (6 bases). The germline gives CDR1 SNHLY, CDR2 FYNNEI. Between the trimmed V and J ends, which lost 1 base and 1 base, there was a span of 19 bases. CDR3 size: 18 residues.

The sample holds many counts of this clonotype. This rearrangement joins TRBV7-9 to TRBJ1-5, with 7 bases aligning to TRBD1. The CDR3 totals 15 residues. Germline assignment: CDR1 SEHNR and CDR2 FQNEAQ (reference sequence). V lost 1 base, J lost 9 bases, and 9 bases stayed unmatched. CDR3 region: CASSLGDSNGWPQHF. In DNA form, the CDR3 reads TGTGCCAGCAGCTTAGGGGACAGCAACGGTTGGCCCCAGCATTTT.

Ten or more counts support this clonotype. The V call is TRBV5-5, the J call TRBJ2-5; 10 bases are shared with TRBD2. This CDR3 comprises 15 residues. Trimming removed 3 bases from V and 4 bases from J; junction bases left unmatched: 6. Germline lookup yields CDR1 SGHKS and CDR2 YYEKEE (reference sequence). CDR3 bases: TGTGCCAGCAGCTCAACGGGACTAGCGAGAGAGACCCAGTACTTC. Translating gives CASSSTGLARETQYF.

Ten or more counts support this clonotype. This chain joins TRBV3-1 and TRBJ1-1; D is undetermined. Germline V CDR1 and CDR2: LGHDT, YNNKEL (reference sequence). Deletions cut 1 base from V and 1 base from J, with 10 bases between. This CDR3 is built from 15 residues. CDR3 bases: TGTGCCAGCAGCCAAGGGGTCCTGGCGAACACTGAAGCTTTCTTT. Its translation: CASSQGVLANTEAFF.

This clonotype was counted many times. This chain links TRBV28 with TRBJ2-3, with 8 positions matching TRBD1. This CDR3 contains 17 residues. The germline gives CDR1 MDHEN, CDR2 SYDVKM. With 5 bases clipped from V and 0 bases from J, the junction kept 10 bases outside the gene matches. The CDR3 DNA reads as TGTGCCAGCAGTAACCAGGGGGCTGGGACCAGCACAGATACGCAGTATTTT. Residues: CASSNQGAGTSTDTQYF.

In the case of this clonotype: One base away lies a much larger clone, so this may be a sequencing read error. This rearrangement joins TRBV20-1 to TRBJ2-1; 8 bases fit TRBD2. Germline assignment: CDR1 DFQATT and CDR2 SNEGSKA (reference sequence). This CDR3 contains 16 residues. The V and J ends lost 0 bases and 13 bases, in that order; junction bases with no gene match: 17. The CDR3 region has the DNA TGCAGTGCTAGAGATGTCCCGCGGGGGGTTGTGGAGACCCAGTTCTTC. Its translation is CSARDVPRGVVETQFF.

This clonotype was detected a few times. The chain couples TRBV9 to TRBJ2-7; 8 nucleotides line up with TRBD1. Germline lookup yields CDR1 SGDLS and CDR2 YYNGEE. V was pared by 0 bases and J by 6 bases, with 5 bases of the junction left unmatched. The CDR3 is 14 amino acids. The CDR3 loop is CASSVADRAFEQYF. The CDR3 nucleotides are TGTGCCAGCAGCGTAGCGGACAGGGCCTTCGAGCAGTACTTC.

As to this clonotype: A much larger clonotype is one base distant, so this may be a read error. This likely comes from a read error, as the CDR3 has no conserved phenylalanine or tryptophan at its end. CDR3 region: CASSAGQGNTEAFL. The CDR3 DNA sequence: TGTGCCAGCAGTGCCGGACAGGGGAACACTGAAGCTTTCCTT. This chain uses TRBV12-3 or TRBV12-4 with TRBJ1-1, with TRBD1 matching 8 bases. The CDR3 contains 14 residues. The V gene end was trimmed by 5 bases and the J gene end by 1 base; junction bases not matched to a gene: 3.

This clonotype was observed many times. The V call is TRBV6-2 or TRBV6-3, the J call TRBJ2-1, with 14 bases aligning to TRBD2. There are 14 residues in the CDR3. The V gene's germline CDR1 is MNHEY and CDR2 SVGEGT. The V gene end was trimmed by 4 bases and the J gene end by 10 bases; junction bases not matched to a gene: 3. As DNA, the CDR3 is TGTGCCAGCAGTTTGGGACTAGCGGGAGTAGAGCAGTTCTTC. Translation gives CASSLGLAGVEQFF.

This clonotype came up many times. The chain joins TRBV12-3 or TRBV12-4 to TRBJ2-2; TRBD2 matches at 12 bases. V lost 3 bases to trimming and J lost 6 bases; unmatched junction nucleotides: 2. The CDR3 runs 15 residues. CDR3 in amino acids: CASSLRLAGAGELFF. The CDR3, as DNA: TGTGCCAGCAGTTTGAGACTAGCGGGAGCCGGGGAGCTGTTTTTT.

The chain combines TRBV11-2 with TRBJ1-5; 7 bases align to TRBD1. The germline CDR1 and CDR2 sequences are SGHAT and FQNNGV. This CDR3 is built from 15 residues. V shed 5 bases and J 1 base; nucleotides not matched to a gene: 5. The CDR3 region has the DNA TGTGCCAGCAGCATGGGGACAGACAGCAATCAGCCCCAGCATTTT. Protein: CASSMGTDSNQPQHF.

The rearrangement uses TRBV2 and TRBJ2-5, with TRBD2 identical over 13 bases. The germline gives CDR1 SNHLY, CDR2 FYNNEI. The CDR3 runs 16 residues. With V trimmed by 7 bases and J by 4 bases, 9 bases remained unmatched. The CDR3 loop reads CASTLLAGGPRETQYF. CDR3 nucleotides: TGTGCCAGCACCCTACTAGCGGGAGGGCCGCGAGAGACCCAGTACTTC.

At least ten counts were recorded for this clonotype. J is TRBJ2-7 and V is TRBV20-1; D is perhaps TRBD1 (5 bases). CDR3 length: 15 residues. Germline V gives CDR1 DFQATT, CDR2 SNEGSKA (reference sequence). Trimming shortened V by 4 bases and J by 2 bases, and 18 bases separated the two germline ends. This chain's CDR3 is CSANSAEKGTYEQYF. The CDR3 DNA reads as TGCAGTGCTAATTCCGCGGAAAAGGGGACCTACGAGCAGTACTTC.

This clonotype was picked up a small number of times. The final CDR3 position lacks the conserved phenylalanine or tryptophan, pointing to a likely read error. The rearrangement uses TRBV2 and TRBJ2-1; D is possibly TRBD1 or TRBD2 (5 bases each). The CDR3 runs 16 residues. Per germline, CDR1 SNHLY and CDR2 FYNNEI. V was pared by 6 bases and J by 0 bases, with 15 bases between. In DNA, the CDR3 is TGTGCCAGCAGCGGAACTGGGGGAGTCTCCTACAATGAGCAGTTCTCC. It specifies CASSGTGGVSYNEQFS.

In its sample, this clonotype was seen many times. The J gene is TRBJ2-3, the V gene TRBV30; 10 bases are shared with TRBD1. Trimming at V came to 7 bases and at J to 3 bases, leaving 7 bases not matched to a gene. CDR1 is GTSNPN, CDR2 SVGIG, per germline (reference sequence). CDR3 length: 14 amino acids. The CDR3 sequence: CASRWDRGTDTQYF. CDR3 in DNA: TGTGCCTCGCGGTGGGACAGGGGAACAGATACGCAGTATTTT. Drawing the rest from reference TRBV30 and TRBJ2-3, the complete variable domain is SQTIHQWPATLVQPVGSPLSLECTVEGTSNPNLYWYRQAAGRGLQLLFYSVGIGQISSEVPQNLSASRPQDRQFILSSKKLLLSDSGFYLCASRWDRGTDTQYFGPGTRLTVL.

This clonotype was seen repeatedly, ten times or more. J is TRBJ2-7 and V is TRBV20-1; 9 bases align to TRBD2. Germline assignment: CDR1 DFQATT and CDR2 SNEGSKA (reference sequence). Trimming cost V 4 bases and J 1 base; bases outside gene matches: 5. The CDR3 is 14 amino acids. The CDR3 DNA is TGCAGTGCTAATCCGACTAGCGGATCCTACGAGCAGTACTTC. Protein: CSANPTSGSYEQYF.

The chain employs TRBV28 and TRBJ2-7; 7 nucleotides align to TRBD1. CDR1 is MDHEN, CDR2 SYDVKM, per germline. This CDR3 contains 15 residues. V trimming: 6 bases; J trimming: 2 bases; junction bases outside the gene matches: 10. CDR3 protein: CASSPTDRAAYEQYF. The CDR3 region has the DNA TGTGCCAGCAGCCCCACAGACAGGGCGGCCTACGAGCAGTACTTC.

This clonotype has ten or more counts. This chain uses TRBV6-1 with TRBJ1-2, with TRBD1 matching 9 bases. The V segment lost 2 bases and the J segment 4 bases; nucleotides outside the gene matches: 2. The CDR3 runs to 14 residues. Germline values: CDR1 MNHNS, CDR2 SASEGT. CDR3 amino acids: CASSETGQGYGYTF. The CDR3 DNA follows: TGTGCCAGCAGTGAAACGGGACAGGGCTATGGCTACACCTTC.